Sequencing of this T cell receptor beta chain was carried out in a study of cytomegalovirus exposure and HLA in healthy donors. It was with 60 Vbeta and 13 Jbeta primers that the PCR ran. The authors' processing: Approximately 87 million unique TCR beta chains, roughly 10 million shared, were counted in a later analysis. Only in-frame clones appear in the TCRdb table, and some are missing; sequencing was by immunoSEQ multiplex PCR. The V and J calls and clone size come from that table; D and trimming were worked out from the DNA. There are some 110,000 clones in the sample, with around 7% held by the top ten. This TCR derives from a man aged 40-49 years in good health and CMV-seropositive. The material sequenced was PBMCs.

The CDR3 is CATSGSRGITEAFF. The DNA for the CDR3 is TGTGCCACCAGCGGTTCCAGGGGAATCACTGAAGCTTTCTTT. The V call is TRBV15, the J call TRBJ1-1; possible D gene TRBD1, 6 bases. The germline V and J ends were trimmed by 5 bases and 4 bases, with 14 bases remaining between them. The CDR3 is 14 residues long. Germline V gene data show CDR1 as LNHNV and CDR2 as YYDKDF (reference sequence).